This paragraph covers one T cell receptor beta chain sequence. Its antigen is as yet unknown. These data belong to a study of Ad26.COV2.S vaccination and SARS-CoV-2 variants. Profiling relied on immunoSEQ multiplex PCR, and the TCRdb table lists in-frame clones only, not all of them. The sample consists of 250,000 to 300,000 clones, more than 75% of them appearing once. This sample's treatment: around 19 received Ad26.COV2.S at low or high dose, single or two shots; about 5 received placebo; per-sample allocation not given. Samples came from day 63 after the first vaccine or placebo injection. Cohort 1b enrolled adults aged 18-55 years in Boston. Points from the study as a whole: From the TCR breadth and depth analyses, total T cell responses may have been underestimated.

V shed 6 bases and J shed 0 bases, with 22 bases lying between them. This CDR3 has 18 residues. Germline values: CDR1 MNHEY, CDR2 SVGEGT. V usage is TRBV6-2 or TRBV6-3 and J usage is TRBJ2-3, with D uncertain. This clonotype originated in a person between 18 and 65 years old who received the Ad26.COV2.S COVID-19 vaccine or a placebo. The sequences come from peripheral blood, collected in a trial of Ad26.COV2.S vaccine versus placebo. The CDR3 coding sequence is TGTGCCAGCAGCCCCATGCAGAGGCGACATACTAGCACAGATACGCAGTATTTT. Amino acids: CASSPMQRRHTSTDTQYF.